These T cell receptor beta chains were read from a single sample in a study of glioma-infiltrating T cells. Using its own MiXCR run on the multiplex PCR reads, TCRdb lists one record per CDR3 protein. The table has roughly 350,000 distinct CDR3 sequences, roughly two fifths seen once; the top ten hold around 13%. Input material: glioma tissue, nonneoplastic brain tissue, or PBMCs (not recorded which). The receptors stem from a human donor with low-grade glioma or glioblastoma, undergoing nonglioma brain surgery, or in good health (not recorded which). The CDR3 runs from the conserved cysteine through the conserved F or W. D genes are given only for firm matches. Clone size, where shown, is once, few, many, or a class for clones that have expanded.

TRBV20-1	many	NA	TRBJ1-6	TGCAGTGCCCCCCCACGAGGGAGTTCACCCCTCCACTTT	CSAPPRGSSPLHF
TRBV6-2/TRBV6-3	many	NA	TRBJ1-5	TGTGCCAGCAGGCCTGTCTCTACGGGCAATCAGCCCCAGCATTTT	CASRPVSTGNQPQHF
TRBV7-6	NA	NA	TRBJ2-7	TGTGCCAGCAGCTTAGGGCCTAACTACGAGCAGTACTTC	CASSLGPNYEQYF
TRBV20-1	NA	NA	TRBJ1-1	TGCAGTGCTAGAGATTCGGGGTGGGCGGAGGGGAAAAACACTGAAGCTTTCTTT	CSARDSGWAEGKNTEAFF
TRBV2	many	NA	TRBJ2-7	TGTGCCAGCAGTGAAGTCGGGAGATGGGGCGAGCAGTACTTC	CASSEVGRWGEQYF
TRBV28	few	TRBD2	TRBJ2-1	TGTGCCAGCAGTTTACCAGACTCCAGCGGGAGGAATGAGCAGTTCTTC	CASSLPDSSGRNEQFF
TRBV6-2/TRBV6-3	many	NA	TRBJ1-2	TGTGCCAGCAGAGCCGGGACATCGGTTTTTGGCTACACCTTC	CASRAGTSVFGYTF
TRBV19	NA	TRBD1	TRBJ2-5	TGTGCCAGTAGTCGTATCGACAGGGACATATACCAAGAGACCCAGTACTTC	CASSRIDRDIYQETQYF
TRBV6-1	few	NA	TRBJ2-5	TGTGCCAGCAGTGGGTCGGACGTACAAGAGACCCAGTACTTC	CASSGSDVQETQYF
TRBV6-1	many	NA	TRBJ1-1	TGTGCCAGCAGAGCGGGACCTACGAACACTGAAGCTTTCTTT	CASRAGPTNTEAFF
TRBV18	NA	NA	TRBJ2-3	TGTGCCAGCTCATATGGTTGCACAGATACGCAGTATTTT	CASSYGCTDTQYF
TRBV20-1	few	NA	TRBJ2-7	TGCAGTGCGTTCAGACAACTAAACGCCTACGAGCAGTACTTC	CSAFRQLNAYEQYF
TRBV16	NA	NA	TRBJ2-5	TGTGCCAGCACACAGGGGGGGCGCGGACCCCAGGAGACCCAGTACTTC	CASTQGGRGPQETQYF
TRBV19	NA	TRBD2	TRBJ2-1	TGTGCCAGTAGTGCGGGACTAGCCACGGAGCAGTTCTTC	CASSAGLATEQFF
TRBV4-2	many	TRBD2	TRBJ2-1	TGTGCCAGCAGCCAACCTAGAGCGGGATATTCCTACAATGAGCAGTTCTTC	CASSQPRAGYSYNEQFF
TRBV27	many	NA	TRBJ2-3	TGTGCCAGCAGTCCTAGGTGGACAGATACGCAGTATTTT	CASSPRWTDTQYF
TRBV28	NA	TRBD2	TRBJ2-3	TGTGCCAGCAGTTTTTCCCTAGGGACTAGCGGGAGAGCAGATACGCAGTATTTT	CASSFSLGTSGRADTQYF
TRBV5-4	NA	NA	TRBJ2-5	TGTGCTAGCAGCTTGATGGGGTATCAAGAGACCCAGTACTTC	CASSLMGYQETQYF
TRBV27	NA	NA	TRBJ2-7	TGTGCCAGGGACACCTACGAGCAGTACTTC	CARDTYEQYF
TRBV7-9	few	NA	TRBJ2-5	TGTGCCAGCAGCTTAAGCGGCCCCACCCAGTACTTC	CASSLSGPTQYF
TRBV7-2	NA	TRBD1	TRBJ2-2	TGTGCCAGCGGGCGGGACAGGGGTGTCGCCACCGGGGAGCTGTTTTTT	CASGRDRGVATGELFF
TRBV27	NA	NA	TRBJ1-1	TGTGCCAGCAGAGTCAGGGCCCCTCGTGAAGCTTTCTTT	CASRVRAPREAFF
TRBV7-8	NA	TRBD2	TRBJ2-7	TGTGCCAGCAGCTTAGCGCTGGCTAGCGGGGCGTGGGAGCAGTACTTC	CASSLALASGAWEQYF
TRBV12-5	once	NA	TRBJ2-3	TGTGCTAGTGGTTTGGTACACACAGATACGCAGTATTTT	CASGLVHTDTQYF
TRBV24-1	NA	TRBD1	TRBJ2-2	TGTGCCACCAGTGATCTAAACAGGGGGCAGGCCGGGGAGCTGTTTTTT	CATSDLNRGQAGELFF
TRBV4-2	few	NA	TRBJ2-2	TGTGCCAGCAGCCAATTACTAGTCGAATCCACCGGGGAGCTGTTTTTT	CASSQLLVESTGELFF